The 9 T cell receptor beta chains below were found in one sample sequenced in a study of blood T cell repertoires in COVID-19. Sequencing used immunoSEQ multiplex PCR; TCRdb keeps in-frame clones, though not all of them. The sample consists of approximately 340,000 clones, roughly 87% of them appearing once. Sequencing was done on a sample of peripheral blood. The receptors were gathered from a man aged 25-40 years with COVID-19, enrolled during active disease.

The chain has TRBV11-2 and TRBJ2-1; a weak D match, TRBD2 (5 bases). V was shortened by 2 bases and J by 8 bases, with 13 bases between the two germline ends. This CDR3 has 14 amino acids. Germline V gene lookup returns CDR1 SGHAT and CDR2 FQNNGV. The DNA of the CDR3 is TGTGCCAGCAGCTTAAGGGTAGACGGGGATGAGCAGTTCTTC. Translating it yields CASSLRVDGDEQFF. Looking up the rest from reference TRBV11-2 and TRBJ2-1 gives the full variable domain: EAGVAQSPRYKIIEKRQSVAFWCNPISGHATLYWYQQILGQGPKLLIQFQNNGVVDDSQLPKDRFSAERLKGVDSTLKIQPAKLEDSAVYLCASSLRVDGDEQFFGPGTRLTVL.

V gene TRBV5-8 combines with J gene TRBJ2-7, with D perhaps TRBD2 (6 bases). The germline V gene encodes CDR1 SGHTS and CDR2 YDEGEE. V lost 4 bases and J 3 bases, leaving 20 bases between the germline ends. The CDR3 is 16 amino acids. The CDR3 sequence is CASSLPIRTGLYEQYF. The DNA for the CDR3 is TGTGCCAGCAGCCTTCCCATCCGGACGGGACTCTACGAGCAGTACTTC.

This chain joins TRBV5-1 and TRBJ1-2, with TRBD1 matching 9 bases. Germline CDR1 and CDR2: SGHRS and YFSETQ. V was clipped by 7 bases and J by 5 bases; unmatched bases: 9. CDR3 length equals 14 residues. The CDR3 here is CASSVDRGQYGYTF. CDR3 DNA: TGCGCCAGCTCAGTGGACAGGGGTCAGTATGGCTACACCTTC.

The chain combines TRBV7-2 with TRBJ2-2, with TRBD1 matching over 7 bases. Germline assignment: CDR1 SGHTA and CDR2 FQGNSA. The CDR3 length is 15 residues. The V and J ends lost 0 bases and 8 bases, in that order; junction bases with no gene match: 6. Here the CDR3 reads CASSLAGQEVGELFF. The CDR3 DNA is TGTGCCAGCAGCTTAGCTGGACAGGAGGTGGGGGAGCTGTTTTTT.

CDR3 bases: TGTGCCAGCAGTGGTGGACAGGGTAAAATCTACGAGCAGTACTTC. Translating it yields CASSGGQGKIYEQYF. V and J are TRBV2 and TRBJ2-7; TRBD1 aligns across 8 bases. The CDR3 extends over 15 amino acids. Germline CDR1 reads SNHLY; CDR2 reads FYNNEI. Unmatched junction bases numbered 8, after V lost 4 bases and J lost 3 bases.

The rearrangement joins TRBV5-4 to TRBJ1-4; 8 bases map to TRBD1. The CDR3 sequence is 15 residues long. Germline CDR1 is SGHNT and CDR2 is YYREEE (reference sequence). The junction had 10 bases not matched to a gene; V was cut back by 4 bases and J by 8 bases. CDR3 protein: CASSPGGDRHEKLFF. CDR3 nucleotides: TGTGCCAGCAGCCCAGGGGGGGACAGGCACGAAAAACTGTTTTTT. Complete variable domain (other parts from reference TRBV5-4 and TRBJ1-4): ETGVTQSPTHLIKTRGQQVTLRCSSQSGHNTVSWYQQALGQGPQFIFQYYREEENGRGNFPPRFSGLQFPNYSSELNVNALELDDSALYLCASSPGGDRHEKLFFGSGTQLSVL.

This clone was picked up one time. The chain joins TRBV19 to TRBJ1-5, with 11 bases fitting TRBD1. From germline, CDR1 is LNHDA and CDR2 SQIVND (reference sequence). The CDR3 is 16 amino acids. Trimming removed 5 bases from V and 2 bases from J; junction bases left unmatched: 5. The CDR3, as DNA: TGTGCCAGTAGTTGGACAGGGGGCATTGGCAATCAGCCCCAGCATTTT. Translation gives CASSWTGGIGNQPQHF. Variable domain in full (rest from reference TRBV19 and TRBJ1-5): DGGITQSPKYLFRKEGQNVTLSCEQNLNHDAMYWYRQDPGQGLRLIYYSQIVNDFQKGDIAEGYSVSREKKESFPLTVTSAQKNPTAFYLCASSWTGGIGNQPQHFGDGTRLSIL.

The chain couples TRBV10-3 to TRBJ2-7; 8 positions match TRBD2. Germline V lookup: CDR1 ENHRY, CDR2 SYGVKD. The CDR3 has 14 amino acids. V was clipped by 2 bases and J by 4 bases; unmatched bases: 4. CDR3 residues: CAISEGASGYEQYF. Here the CDR3 DNA reads TGTGCCATCAGTGAGGGCGCTAGCGGGTACGAGCAGTACTTC.

The chain joins TRBV27 to TRBJ1-2, with 8 nucleotides matching TRBD1. The length of the CDR3 is 16 residues. The V and J ends lost 0 bases and 2 bases, in that order; junction bases with no gene match: 5. CDR1 is MNHEY, CDR2 SMNVEV, per germline (reference sequence). CDR3 sequence reads: CASSLSPGQANYGYTF. The CDR3 coding sequence is TGTGCCAGCAGTTTATCTCCGGGACAGGCCAACTATGGCTACACCTTC.